This paragraph covers one T cell receptor (beta chain) sequence. As originally analysed: Amplification of reference gene primers was used by the study to estimate nucleated cell counts. Produced via immunoSEQ multiplex PCR; TCRdb's table is partial and in-frame only. V and J calls and clone size are given by that table; D and trimming were obtained from the DNA. Of approximately 170,000 clones listed, approximately 90% were seen once; the top ten hold around 24%. This sample was included in a study of blood T cell repertoires in COVID-19. Study-level information: Sites across the United States, Italy and Spain contributed samples from acute and convalescent COVID-19. From T cells, B-cell-depleted T cells, or PBMCs came the material, which was cDNA or gDNA.

Trimming pared 4 bases from V and 10 bases from J, leaving 32 bases between. The CDR3 spans 19 residues. From germline, CDR1 is MNHEY and CDR2 SVGEGT. The chain recombines TRBV6-2 or TRBV6-3 with TRBJ2-1; D gene ambiguous. Sequenced: peripheral blood. The receptor was isolated from a man in his fifties or sixties with acute or convalescent COVID-19. DNA of the CDR3: TGTGCCAGCAGTTCCATAGCTGCTTTGCTAGGAGTACGGCCGCAAGAGCAGTTCTTC. Protein product: CASSSIAALLGVRPQEQFF.